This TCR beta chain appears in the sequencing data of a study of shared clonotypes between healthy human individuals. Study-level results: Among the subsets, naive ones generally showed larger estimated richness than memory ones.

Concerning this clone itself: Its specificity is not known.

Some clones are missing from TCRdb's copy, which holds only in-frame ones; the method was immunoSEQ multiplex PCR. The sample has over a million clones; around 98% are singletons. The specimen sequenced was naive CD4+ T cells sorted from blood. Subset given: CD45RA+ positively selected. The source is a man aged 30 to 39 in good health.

CDR3 sequence: CATSRGSISSYEQYF. DNA of the CDR3: TGTGCCACCAGCAGAGGCTCCATTAGCTCCTACGAGCAGTACTTC. The rearrangement uses TRBV15 and TRBJ2-7; no clear D gene. V lost 1 base, J lost 0 bases, and 10 bases lay in between. This CDR3 has 15 amino acids. The germline gives CDR1 LNHNV, CDR2 YYDKDF (reference sequence).